The sample holds one count of the clone carrying this T cell receptor beta chain. Its antigen remains unknown. This entry belongs to a study of T cell responses to AZD1222 COVID-19 vaccine. The table came from immunoSEQ multiplex PCR; TCRdb's copy has only in-frame clones and leaves some out. The sample includes 160,000 or so clones, about 90% of them seen just once. The CDR3 spans 14 residues. Germline-derived CDR1 and CDR2 are SEHNR and FQNEAQ (reference sequence). With V trimmed by 4 bases and J by 4 bases, 4 bases remained unmatched. Findings of the study overall: Baseline serology detected seropositivity in only six AZD1222 recipients. There were mostly white British donors and more females than males, and clonal diversity was possibly underestimated.

The chain joins TRBV7-9 to TRBJ1-2; 9 bases align to TRBD1. The receptor comes from an adult who received the AZD1222 COVID-19 vaccine. Material: peripheral blood, obtained 28 days after the second AZD1222 dose. The CDR3 spells CASSSRQGVYGYTF. The DNA for the CDR3 is TGTGCCAGCAGCTCCCGACAGGGGGTCTATGGCTACACCTTC. Full variable domain (rest looked up from reference TRBV7-9 and TRBJ1-2): DTGVSQNPRHKITKRGQNVTFRCDPISEHNRLYWYRQTLGQGPEFLTYFQNEAQLEKSRLLSDRFSAERPKGSFSTLEIQRTEQGDSAMYLCASSSRQGVYGYTFGSGTRLTVV.